A selection of T cell receptor beta chains follows, all from one sample in a study of blood T cell repertoires in COVID-19. Here immunoSEQ multiplex PCR was the method, and the copy in TCRdb shows in-frame clones only, minus some. In the table there are approximately 480,000 clones, 80% to 90% of which are singletons. The sequencing sample was made of peripheral blood. The receptor source for this set is a man between 18 and 35 years old with COVID-19, enrolled during active disease. Each CDR3 is given with its conserved first and last residue. The D gene is left open where the match is weak. Only some rows state a clone size, as once, few, many or a class for expanded clones.

TRBD2,-,TRBV5-1,TRBJ2-5,TGCGCCAGCAGCTGGGGACTAGCGGGGGGGAAAGAGACCCAGTACTTC,CASSWGLAGGKETQYF
TRBD2,-,TRBV5-1,TRBJ2-3,TGCGCCAGCAGCCCCTCTAGCGGGAGACACGCGGATACGCAGTATTTT,CASSPSSGRHADTQYF
TRBD2,once,TRBV7-2,TRBJ2-5,TGTGCCAGCAGCCCGAGGGAGGGCCGGAAGACCCAGTACTTC,CASSPREGRKTQYF
TRBD2,-,TRBV5-1,TRBJ2-1,TGCGCCAGCAGCACGACTAGCGGGGCACCCAATGAGCAGTTCTTC,CASSTTSGAPNEQFF
-,-,TRBV14,TRBJ2-5,TGTGCCAGCAGCTTTAGTGAGACCCAGTACTTC,CASSFSETQYF
-,-,TRBV7-9,TRBJ1-5,TGTGCCAGCAGCCCACAGGGAGGCAATCAGCCCCAGCATTTT,CASSPQGGNQPQHF
TRBD2,-,TRBV7-9,TRBJ2-4,TGTGCCAGCAGCTTAGAGGTAGCGGGGAAAAACATTCAGTACTTC,CASSLEVAGKNIQYF
-,-,TRBV6-5,TRBJ1-5,TGTGCCAGCAGAGGACAGCTTGATCAGCCCCAGCATTTT,CASRGQLDQPQHF
-,few,TRBV6-5,TRBJ2-1,TGTGCCAGCAGTTGGCAGGGGAATGAGCAGTTCTTC,CASSWQGNEQFF
-,-,TRBV4-1,TRBJ1-6,TGCGCCAGCAGCCACCACGACGGGAGCTCCTATAATTCACCCCTCCACTTT,CASSHHDGSSYNSPLHF
TRBD1,-,TRBV30,TRBJ2-7,TGTGCCTGGAGACAGGGGACCTCCTACGAGCAGTACTTC,CAWRQGTSYEQYF
-,-,TRBV12-5,TRBJ2-7,TGTGCTAGTGGTTTGGGAGGATCCTCCTACGAGCAGTACTTC,CASGLGGSSYEQYF
-,-,TRBV30,TRBJ1-4,TGTGCCTTTGGCAGGGGTGTGGAAAAACTGTTTTTT,CAFGRGVEKLFF
-,-,TRBV19,TRBJ1-1,TGTGCCAGTAAAGGAGGAGAAGCTTTCTTT,CASKGGEAFF
-,-,TRBV2,TRBJ1-2,TGTGCCAGCAGGTCGGACGGAGGGCGTAACTATGGCTACACCTTC,CASRSDGGRNYGYTF
TRBD2,-,TRBV7-2,TRBJ2-7,TGTGCCAGCAGCCCCAGACTAGCGGGAGGTGCCTACGAGCAGTACTTC,CASSPRLAGGAYEQYF
TRBD1,-,TRBV15,TRBJ2-3,TGTGCCACCAGCAGGAGGACAGGGGGGGCAGATACGCAGTATTTT,CATSRRTGGADTQYF
TRBD2,-,TRBV7-9,TRBJ2-7,TGTGCCAGCAGCCGGGCACTAGCGGGAATCTACGAGCAGTACTTC,CASSRALAGIYEQYF
-,-,TRBV7-9,TRBJ1-5,TGTGCCAGCAGCTTGGGCGACAGTAGCAATCAGCCCCAGCATTTT,CASSLGDSSNQPQHF
TRBD1,-,TRBV30,TRBJ1-6,TGTGCCTGGAGACCGACAGGGGGAGGCTCACCCCTCCACTTT,CAWRPTGGGSPLHF
TRBD1,-,TRBV6-2/TRBV6-3,TRBJ2-3,TGTGCCAGCAGTTACGAATCGGGACAGGGTCGCGATACGCAGTATTTT,CASSYESGQGRDTQYF
-,-,TRBV7-8,TRBJ2-2,TGTGCCAGCAGCGCCCGGGACATCGGAAGCGGGGAGCTGTTTTTT,CASSARDIGSGELFF
TRBD2,-,TRBV19,TRBJ2-1,TGTGCCAGTAGAGGTAGCGGGGCGATTAGCTCCTACAATGAGCAGTTCTTC,CASRGSGAISSYNEQFF
TRBD1,-,TRBV7-2,TRBJ1-2,TGTGCCAGCAGCTGGTTCAGGGGGCACTATGGCTACACCTTC,CASSWFRGHYGYTF
TRBD1,-,TRBV7-6,TRBJ2-5,TGTGCCAGCAGCTGGGACAGGGGTTCAGAAGAGACCCAGTACTTC,CASSWDRGSEETQYF
-,once,TRBV2,TRBJ1-1,TGTGCCAGCGCCGAGGAGGGTGAAGCTTTCTTT,CASAEEGEAFF
TRBD1,-,TRBV7-6,TRBJ1-6,TGTGCCAGCAGCGCAACGGACAGGGTGGGTTCACCCCTCCACTTT,CASSATDRVGSPLHF
-,-,TRBV3-1/TRBV3-2,TRBJ2-2,TGTGCCAGCAGCCAAGCGGAGGTCACCGGGGAGCTGTTTTTT,CASSQAEVTGELFF
TRBD2,-,TRBV11-3,TRBJ2-1,TGTGCCAGCAGCTTAGATTTCAGCCTAGCGGGGAAAAGCGACAATGAGCAGTTCTTC,CASSLDFSLAGKSDNEQFF
TRBD1,-,TRBV28,TRBJ1-4,TGTGCCAGCAGCCTGGGACAGGGACACGAAAAACTGTTTTTT,CASSLGQGHEKLFF
-,-,TRBV6-5,TRBJ2-7,TGTGCCAGCAGTTACGGTAGGAGGGACTACGAGCAGTACTTC,CASSYGRRDYEQYF
-,few,TRBV30,TRBJ1-4,TGTGCCTGCCGGGTCTGGGCAACTAATGAAAAACTGTTTTTT,CACRVWATNEKLFF
-,-,TRBV18,TRBJ2-3,TGTGCCAGCTCACCATCTCCGGACATGGGCGCCTTGTCAGATACGCAGTATTTT,CASSPSPDMGALSDTQYF
-,-,TRBV5-1,TRBJ2-4,TGCGCCAGCAGCTTGGACGGCAGGGTTGGAGCCAAAAACATTCAGTACTTC,CASSLDGRVGAKNIQYF
TRBD2,-,TRBV7-9,TRBJ2-3,TGTGCCAGCAGCTTCTGGGGAGGGGACACAGATACGCAGTATTTT,CASSFWGGDTDTQYF
-,once,TRBV12-5,TRBJ1-5,TGTGCTAGTGGTACAGGGTACGGGTATCAGCCCCAGCATTTT,CASGTGYGYQPQHF
TRBD1,-,TRBV7-9,TRBJ2-7,TGTGCCAGCAGCTTAGTTCAAGGGGGACAGGGGGCCCACGAGCAGTACTTC,CASSLVQGGQGAHEQYF
-,-,TRBV6-5,TRBJ2-7,TGTGCCAGCAGTTACTTGACAGTGGGCTCCTACGAGCAGTACTTC,CASSYLTVGSYEQYF
-,-,TRBV2,TRBJ2-2,TGTGCCAGCCGTGGCGAGCCTAATACCGGGGAGCTGTTTTTT,CASRGEPNTGELFF
TRBD2,-,TRBV27,TRBJ2-5,TGTGCCAGCAGTCCGGGACTAGCGGGAGGAGCGAGAGGGACCCAGTACTTC,CASSPGLAGGARGTQYF
TRBD1,-,TRBV7-6,TRBJ1-3,TGTGCCAGCAGCCAAGACAGGGGAGGAAACACCATATATTTT,CASSQDRGGNTIYF
-,-,TRBV3-1/TRBV3-2,TRBJ2-7,TGTGCCAGCAGCCAATTCGCGTTCGAGCAGTACTTC,CASSQFAFEQYF
TRBD2,-,TRBV14,TRBJ2-4,TGTGCCAGCAGCCAAGATTGGGTTAGCGGGAGAAGCCCTCGAGCCAAAAACATTCAGTACTTC,CASSQDWVSGRSPRAKNIQYF
-,-,TRBV24-1,TRBJ1-1,TGTGCCACCAGTGATTCGGGGGGGGCGAGTGAAGCTTTCTTT,CATSDSGGASEAFF
-,once,TRBV28,TRBJ2-4,TGTGCCAGCAGGAGCCCTGGTGCCAAAAACATTCAGTACTTC,CASRSPGAKNIQYF
-,-,TRBV30,TRBJ2-2,TGTGCCTGGAGTGACCTAGTAATCGGGGAGCTGTTTTTT,CAWSDLVIGELFF
-,-,TRBV4-1,TRBJ2-2,TGCGCCAGCAGCCAGCTGAGTGGTGGCGGATACACCGGGGAGCTGTTTTTT,CASSQLSGGGYTGELFF
TRBD1,-,TRBV5-1,TRBJ1-1,TGCGCCAGCAGCCCCCGGACAGGGAGCTACACTGAAGCTTTCTTT,CASSPRTGSYTEAFF
TRBD1,once,TRBV19,TRBJ2-7,TGTGCCAGTAATACAAGGGGGCGCGAGCAGTACTTC,CASNTRGREQYF
-,-,TRBV6-1,TRBJ2-1,TGTGCCAGCAGTGAACATACCCGGGTCAATGAGCAGTTCTTC,CASSEHTRVNEQFF
TRBD2,-,TRBV3-1/TRBV3-2,TRBJ2-2,TGTGCCAGCAGCCAAGTGGGAGGGAGCGGGAACACCGGGGAGCTGTTTTTT,CASSQVGGSGNTGELFF
TRBD2,-,TRBV4-2,TRBJ2-5,TGTGCCAGCAGCCAAGATGGTGGGGCTAGCGGGGGATGGGAGACCCAGTACTTC,CASSQDGGASGGWETQYF
TRBD1,-,TRBV3-1/TRBV3-2,TRBJ1-1,TGTGCCAGCAGCCAAGACAGGGGGATGAACACTGAAGCTTTCTTT,CASSQDRGMNTEAFF